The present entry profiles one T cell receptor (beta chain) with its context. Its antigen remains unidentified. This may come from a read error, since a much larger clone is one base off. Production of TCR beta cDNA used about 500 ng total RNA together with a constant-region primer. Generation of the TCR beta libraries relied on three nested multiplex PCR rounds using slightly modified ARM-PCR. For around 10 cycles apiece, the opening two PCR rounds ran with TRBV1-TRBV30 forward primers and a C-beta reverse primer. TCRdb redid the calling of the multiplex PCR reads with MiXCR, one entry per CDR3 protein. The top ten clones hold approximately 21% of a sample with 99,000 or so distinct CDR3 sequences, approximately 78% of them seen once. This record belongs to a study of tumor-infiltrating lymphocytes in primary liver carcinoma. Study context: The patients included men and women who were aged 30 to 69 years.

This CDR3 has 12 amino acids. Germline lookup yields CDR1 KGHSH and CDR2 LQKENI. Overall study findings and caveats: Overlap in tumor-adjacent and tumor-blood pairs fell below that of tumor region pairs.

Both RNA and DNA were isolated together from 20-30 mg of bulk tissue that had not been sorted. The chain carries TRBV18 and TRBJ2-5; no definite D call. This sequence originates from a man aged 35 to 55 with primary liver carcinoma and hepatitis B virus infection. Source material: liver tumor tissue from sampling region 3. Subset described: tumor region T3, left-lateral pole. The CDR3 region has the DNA TGTGCCAGCTCGTCGATAAAAGAGACCCAGAACTTC. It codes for CASSSIKETQNF.